This T cell receptor (beta chain) is from a study of OX40 agonist ivuxolimab in advanced cancers. Background on the whole study: Ivuxolimab was a fully human IgG2 agonistic monoclonal antibody targeting the costimulatory receptor OX40 (CD134). Intravenous ivuxolimab was administered to patients every 2 weeks at six dose levels: 0.01, 0.1, 0.3, 1.5, 3 and 10 mg/kg. Of the roughly 50 dose-escalation patients, hepatocellular carcinoma was present in about 19, melanoma in around 15, renal cell carcinoma in 9 and head and neck cancer in 9. A male proportion of roughly 85% and a mean age of approximately 55 years, ranging from about 23 to 90, were recorded for the dose-escalation cohort. Patients were allowed to have had prior anti-PD-1, anti-PD-L1 or anti-CTLA-4 therapy, and around 41% of the dose-escalation patients had previously received checkpoint inhibitors. Three dose-escalation patients achieved partial responses, one with hepatocellular carcinoma and two with cutaneous melanoma. The purpose of peripheral TCRbeta sequencing was to test whether ivuxolimab changed TCR sequence diversity and led to clonal T-cell expansion. The paper describes the monotherapy dose-escalation part (N of about 57 patients) of the phase I trial of ivuxolimab.

For sequencing of the TCRbeta CDR3 region, genomic DNA was extracted from the sorted cells. TCRbeta CDR3 regions were sequenced using the immunoSEQ Assay. TCRdb stores this immuneACCESS table with in-frame sequences only. Part of the clones is absent; in the studies checked, under half of the shortfall reflects unresolved V genes, and no reason is known for the rest. This sample holds more than 65,000 clones; about 88% were observed only once. Of the sample, roughly 0.38% falls within the top ten clones. Paper-wide results and their limitations: In partial responders in the 0.1-3.0 mg/kg groups, normalized peripheral clonal expansion was found to be among the lowest, especially among CD8+ T cells. Low levels of normalized T-cell clonal expansion were also seen in some nonresponding patients. At doses from 0.1 to 3.0 mg/kg, clonal expansion was seen in both CD4+ and CD8+ blood T cells between baseline and week 6. Antigen specificity was not determined for the clonally expanded peripheral T cells. After ivuxolimab, more expanded clones were found on average in CD8+ T cells than in CD4+ T cells.

In regard to this clone: No antigen is known for it. Within one base of it there is no much larger clone, and no base qualities were kept.

Patients with a history of autoimmune disease or receiving systemic immunosuppression were excluded from the trial. Peripheral blood for TCR sequencing was collected from all dose cohorts at baseline, on cycle 4 day 1, and on cycle 7 day 1. Samples were obtained from an open-label, multicenter, first-in-human phase I dose-escalation trial of ivuxolimab. Adults with locally advanced or metastatic melanoma, renal cell, hepatocellular, or head and neck squamous cell carcinoma were enrolled in the trial. CD4+ and CD8+ T cells were sorted separately from peripheral blood before TCR sequencing. This sample comprised CD4+ or CD8+ T cells sorted from blood, obtained in a trial of the OX40 agonist ivuxolimab. The receptor comes from an adult with an advanced solid tumor such as melanoma, head and neck, liver or kidney cancer.

CDR3 reads: CASSLQGGSVYEQYF. The nucleotides are TGTGCCAGCAGTTTACAAGGCGGGAGCGTCTACGAGCAGTACTTC. The receptor chain draws on TRBV27 and TRBJ2-7; 7 central nucleotides agree with TRBD2. CDR1 and CDR2, looked up from the germline V gene (reference sequence), are MNHEY and SMNVEV. Reading from cysteine to phenylalanine, the CDR3 counts 15 amino acids. The kept DNA is CDR3 alone, 45 bases in frame from the first base. Relative to germline, V is missing 2 bases and J is missing 3 bases, with 7 bases of the junction outside any gene match.